This T cell receptor beta chain derives from a study of blood T cell repertoires in COVID-19 (dated by TCRdb to 2018 to 2021). Notes on the research overall: Samples from collaborators originated in the United States, Italy and Spain and spanned both the acute and convalescent phases of COVID-19. The samples were drawn from two sources: the first 160 participants of the ongoing ImmuneRACE study, and fewer than 1,500 subjects contributed by 6 global collaborators. The repertoires were made available in a free public database intended to serve as a resource for research on the immune response to SARS-CoV-2. Nearly every sample came with metadata listing a de-identified subject ID, COVID-19 status, age in years and sex. Subjects who had been exposed to COVID-19, were actively infected with it, or had recovered from it provided the deeply sampled blood TCRbeta repertoires that made up the dataset. The prospective study material was composed of cDNA or gDNA derived from T cells, B-cell-depleted T cells, or PBMCs. Where available, HLA class I and class II types were taken from metadata supplied by the sample provider and were not determined by assay-based typing.

V is clipped by 3 bases and J by 2 bases, and the sequence between their germline boundaries is 11 bases long. Per the germline V gene, SGHTA is the CDR1 and FQGNSA is the CDR2. Including the terminal cysteine and phenylalanine, the CDR3 comprises 15 residues. Only the CDR3 DNA is retained, 45 bases long and in frame from the first base. The research as a whole found: The amount of clinical and demographic metadata varied by source and participant and was provided uncurated.

Each collaborating institution followed its own protocols to collect whole blood in K2EDTA tubes. For TCRbeta analysis, collaborators shipped samples as frozen whole blood, isolated PBMCs, or DNA extracted from either of those sample types. This clone was detected only a few times. The antigen it recognizes is unknown. Nothing much larger sits one base from this clone, and base qualities are not available. TCRbeta CDR3 regions were amplified from genomic DNA by means of the immunoSEQ Assay, a bias-controlled multiplex PCR. As for how the authors treated the data: Nucleated cell counts per sample were estimated from amplification of reference gene primers within the assay. To quantify the absolute abundance of each unique TCRbeta CDR3 rearrangement, sequence reads were collapsed and filtered. For each sample, productive Simpson clonality was calculated by taking the square root of Simpson's diversity index across productive rearrangements. TCRdb mirrors the immuneACCESS table, restricted to in-frame sequences. Some clones are absent from its copies; in checked studies, under half trace to an unresolved V gene, and the reason for the others is unknown. The D gene and trimming were derived from the DNA, and the V and J assignments and clone size from that table. The sample records 300,000 to 400,000 clones, around 80% of which are singletons. Roughly 3% of the sample goes to the ten largest clones.

The receptor was derived from a young man with active or convalescent COVID-19. The chain joins TRBV7-2 to TRBJ2-1; TRBD2 could be the D gene, as 6 bases match. Source material: peripheral blood. The CDR3 in this case is CASSFSGTPYNEQFF. The sequenced DNA is TGTGCCAGCAGCTTTTCAGGGACTCCCTACAATGAGCAGTTCTTC.